This T cell receptor beta chain derives from a study of Ad26.COV2.S vaccination and SARS-CoV-2 variants. About the study: Once, or twice with 56 days between doses, Ad26.COV2.S was given intramuscularly. Study-level findings and limits: Assessments of TCR breadth and depth may have underestimated the total T cell responses. Vaccine and placebo recipients had similar non-spike TCR breadth.

This clone was seen only a few times. Its antigen is not known. Noted treatment: roughly 20 received Ad26.COV2.S at low or high dose, single or two shots; about 5 received placebo; per-sample allocation not given. Material that was analyzed had been drawn on day 63 after the first vaccine or placebo injection. The data were produced by immunoSEQ multiplex PCR, yet TCRdb's version contains in-frame clones alone and is incomplete. The data contain 350,000 to 400,000 clones, approximately 91% of them singletons. The germline V and J ends were trimmed by 0 bases and 8 bases, with 12 bases remaining between them. The CDR3 totals 15 residues. Germline CDR1 reads SGHRS; CDR2 reads YFSETQ.

The clonotype comes from a person between 18 and 65 years old who received the Ad26.COV2.S COVID-19 vaccine or a placebo. This specimen was peripheral blood, taken in a trial of Ad26.COV2.S vaccine versus placebo. The gene calls are TRBV5-1 and TRBJ1-6; no definite D call. CDR3 protein: CASSLEGIPDSPLHF. Written as DNA, the CDR3 is TGCGCCAGCAGCTTGGAAGGGATTCCAGATTCACCCCTCCACTTT.